This T cell receptor beta chain derives from a study of STAT5B mutations in CD4+ large granular lymphocyte leukemia. Study overall: Among healthy controls, a particular HLA allele went with more CDR3 'QG' motifs.

V lost 6 bases and J lost 3; bases outside the gene matches: 8. CDR1 is SGHTS, CDR2 YDEGEE, per germline. CDR3 size: 14 residues. Libraries were prepared by immunoSEQ multiplex PCR; TCRdb keeps only in-frame clonotypes and omits some of them. The sample consists of about 38,000 clones, more than 70% of them appearing once. On this clone: What it binds is not known.

Findings of the study overall: 8/27 top patient clones versus 2/35 control clones were TRBV06-family.

The TCR sequence derives from a human donor in good health. The chain employs TRBV5-8 and TRBJ2-7, with 8 bases identical to TRBD1. Sequencing input: CD4+ T cells from blood buffy coats. The CDR3 loop is CASKGQGLGYEQYF. As DNA, the CDR3 is TGTGCCAGCAAAGGACAGGGATTAGGCTACGAGCAGTACTTC.